This entry describes one T cell receptor beta chain. The sample is drawn from a study of blood T cell repertoires in COVID-19. Study-wide context: Both acute and convalescent COVID-19 samples were obtained from the United States, Italy and Spain.

The CDR3 contains 17 residues. V was shortened by 2 bases and J by 4 bases, with 19 bases between the two germline ends. The germline V gene has CDR1 MDHEN and CDR2 SYDVKM. Some clones are missing from TCRdb's copy, which holds only in-frame ones; the method was immunoSEQ multiplex PCR. The sample shows 100,000 to 150,000 clones, 85% to 90% of them seen only once. The sequencing sample was made of peripheral blood. The chain is built from TRBV28 and TRBJ2-3; D is perhaps TRBD2 (7 bases). The receptor comes from a man older than 75 with active or convalescent COVID-19. As DNA, the CDR3 is TGTGCCAGCAGTTTAGGAGAGGGGGGGAGGGGCGCAGATACGCAGTATTTT. It encodes CASSLGEGGRGADTQYF.